Listed below are T cell receptor beta chains from one sample, sequenced in a study of blood T cell repertoires in COVID-19. Method: immunoSEQ multiplex PCR; TCRdb's copy keeps in-frame clones and lacks some. The sample lists 440,000 or so clones; 89% were seen once. The sequencing input was peripheral blood. Receptor source: a middle-aged woman with COVID-19, enrolled during active disease. Each CDR3 is given with its conserved first and last residue. The order of the fields is J gene, D gene, V gene, CDR3 protein. The D gene is left open where the match is weak.

j_gene: TRBJ1-5; d_gene: TRBD1; v_gene: TRBV29-1; CDR3aa: CSVSLTGTGGNQPQHF
j_gene: TRBJ1-6; d_gene: NA; v_gene: TRBV7-3; CDR3aa: CASSTQGNNSPLHF
j_gene: TRBJ1-5; d_gene: NA; v_gene: TRBV5-5; CDR3aa: CASSLEPGGRQPQHF
j_gene: TRBJ1-6; d_gene: NA; v_gene: TRBV7-2; CDR3aa: CASSQRRGAHSPLHF
j_gene: TRBJ1-5; d_gene: NA; v_gene: TRBV15; CDR3aa: CATSRGGFDNQPQHF
j_gene: TRBJ1-1; d_gene: TRBD1; v_gene: TRBV7-3; CDR3aa: CASSLMTGRTNTEAFF
j_gene: TRBJ1-2; d_gene: TRBD1; v_gene: TRBV3-1/TRBV3-2; CDR3aa: CASSLGQSYGYTF
j_gene: TRBJ2-7; d_gene: TRBD1; v_gene: TRBV6-4; CDR3aa: CASSVEQGASYEQYF
j_gene: TRBJ2-7; d_gene: TRBD1; v_gene: TRBV7-2; CDR3aa: CASRQYPGQGPYEQYF
j_gene: TRBJ2-7; d_gene: NA; v_gene: TRBV3-1/TRBV3-2; CDR3aa: CASSQSYRAYEQYF
j_gene: TRBJ2-5; d_gene: TRBD2; v_gene: TRBV9; CDR3aa: CASSVSGGRETQYF
j_gene: TRBJ2-1; d_gene: NA; v_gene: TRBV7-2; CDR3aa: CASSAQRGTGWFF
j_gene: TRBJ2-5; d_gene: TRBD2; v_gene: TRBV5-1; CDR3aa: CASSPLWGGQETQYF
j_gene: TRBJ1-1; d_gene: NA; v_gene: TRBV19; CDR3aa: CASSIGFGGRGTEAFF
j_gene: TRBJ2-1; d_gene: NA; v_gene: TRBV4-3; CDR3aa: CASSQDGLDRSSYNEQFF
j_gene: TRBJ1-2; d_gene: NA; v_gene: TRBV10-2; CDR3aa: CASSARQTNYGYTF